This T cell receptor (beta chain) emerged from a study of CD8 T cells in Susac syndrome. The V end was cut by 0 bases, the J end by 0 bases, with 11 bases between. The CDR3 runs 16 residues. The V gene's germline CDR1 is SGHDN and CDR2 FVKESK. As concerns this clonotype: Its antigen is unidentified.

Whole-study results and caveats: Acknowledgment was made by the study that its TCR sequencing and HLA analysis involved a relatively small number of individuals.

RNA was extracted with the RNeasy kit, and a quantity of about 0.45 to 1 ug was reverse transcribed using random hexamers. It was immunoSEQ multiplex PCR that amplified TCR beta CDR3 across 54 Vbeta and 13 Jbeta. Each CDR3 protein gets one entry after TCRdb re-called the immunoSEQ multiplex PCR reads with MiXCR. This table holds about 83,000 distinct CDR3 sequences, roughly 94% found once. The V and J genes are TRBV14 and TRBJ1-1, with D hard to call. The receptor was derived from a human donor with Susac syndrome. The sample comprised CD8+ T cells from PBMCs. The CDR3 spells CASSQERAGMNTEAFF. CDR3 DNA: TGTGCCAGCAGCCAAGAAAGGGCAGGCATGAACACTGAAGCTTTCTTT. The complete variable domain, with remaining parts taken from reference TRBV14 and TRBJ1-1, reads EAGVTQFPSHSVIEKGQTVTLRCDPISGHDNLYWYRRVMGKEIKFLLHFVKESKQDESGMPNNRFLAERTGGTYSTLKVQPAELEDSGVYFCASSQERAGMNTEAFFGQGTRLTVV.